A selection of T cell receptor beta chains follows, all from one sample in a study of blood T cell repertoires in COVID-19. Produced via immunoSEQ multiplex PCR; TCRdb's table is partial and in-frame only. The sample holds under 150,000 clones, 75% to 90% seen once. Sample: peripheral blood. The receptors were sampled from a man in his 70s with acute or convalescent COVID-19. Each CDR3 is given with its conserved first and last residue. D genes are given only for firm matches. Size is stated for part of the rows, as once, few or many counts, or as a class when the clone is expanded.

J: TRBJ2-2; D: TRBD2; V: TRBV19; size: .; CDR3: CASIPAGAGTGELFF; DNA: TGTGCCAGTATTCCAGCGGGGGCGGGCACCGGGGAGCTGTTTTTT
J: TRBJ2-5; D: .; V: TRBV6-5; size: many; CDR3: CASNPPGARGTQYF; DNA: TGTGCCAGCAATCCCCCTGGGGCCCGTGGGACCCAGTACTTC
J: TRBJ2-7; D: .; V: TRBV6-1; size: .; CDR3: CASSEFTGIYEQYF; DNA: TGTGCCAGCAGTGAATTTACAGGGATTTACGAGCAGTACTTC
J: TRBJ1-5; D: .; V: TRBV15; size: few; CDR3: CATSRRFTGVSAGNQPQHF; DNA: TGTGCCACCAGCAGAAGATTTACGGGTGTTTCCGCGGGCAATCAGCCCCAGCATTTT
J: TRBJ1-3; D: .; V: TRBV5-5; size: .; CDR3: CASSLGADSGNTIYF; DNA: TGTGCCAGCAGCTTGGGGGCTGACTCTGGAAACACCATATATTTT
J: TRBJ2-1; D: .; V: TRBV19; size: once; CDR3: CASSLAGAQTGNEQFF; DNA: TGTGCCAGTAGTTTGGCGGGGGCGCAGACGGGCAATGAGCAGTTCTTC
J: TRBJ1-5; D: .; V: TRBV7-2; size: .; CDR3: CASSLTADQPQHF; DNA: TGTGCCAGCAGCTTAACAGCGGATCAGCCCCAGCATTTT
J: TRBJ1-1; D: .; V: TRBV6-5; size: .; CDR3: CASSYRGNTEAFF; DNA: TGTGCCAGCAGTTACAGGGGGAACACTGAAGCTTTCTTT
J: TRBJ1-1; D: .; V: TRBV6-6; size: .; CDR3: CASSSQVNTEAFF; DNA: TGTGCCAGCAGTTCTCAGGTGAACACTGAAGCTTTCTTT
J: TRBJ1-2; D: .; V: TRBV5-4; size: .; CDR3: CASSPRGGDYGYTF; DNA: TGTGCCAGCAGCCCACGGGGGGGGGACTATGGCTACACCTTC
J: TRBJ2-3; D: TRBD1; V: TRBV3-1/TRBV3-2; size: .; CDR3: CASSYDLPGQGLLSTDTQYF; DNA: TGTGCCAGCAGCTATGACCTTCCGGGACAGGGCCTCCTAAGCACAGATACGCAGTATTTT
J: TRBJ1-3; D: .; V: TRBV5-5; size: .; CDR3: CASSPQGTGNTIYF; DNA: TGTGCCAGCAGCCCACAGGGAACTGGAAACACCATATATTTT
J: TRBJ2-5; D: TRBD2; V: TRBV5-1; size: .; CDR3: CASSLKGLAGNQETQYF; DNA: TGCGCCAGCAGCTTGAAGGGACTAGCGGGGAATCAAGAGACCCAGTACTTC
J: TRBJ2-7; D: TRBD1; V: TRBV4-1; size: .; CDR3: CASSQGTGITYEQYF; DNA: TGCGCCAGCAGCCAAGGGACAGGGATCACCTACGAGCAGTACTTC
J: TRBJ2-7; D: .; V: TRBV19; size: .; CDR3: CASSIGRDYEQYF; DNA: TGTGCCAGTAGTATCGGTCGGGATTACGAGCAGTACTTC
J: TRBJ1-6; D: .; V: TRBV20-1; size: .; CDR3: CSAGPAAPLHF; DNA: TGCAGTGCTGGCCCGGCGGCACCCCTCCACTTT
J: TRBJ1-6; D: .; V: TRBV28; size: .; CDR3: CASSPPQGGISPLHF; DNA: TGTGCCAGCAGCCCACCTCAGGGCGGGATTTCACCCCTCCACTTT
J: TRBJ2-7; D: TRBD1; V: TRBV24-1; size: .; CDR3: CATSDRDSASGEQYF; DNA: TGTGCCACCAGTGACCGGGACAGTGCCTCGGGGGAGCAGTACTTC
J: TRBJ2-2; D: TRBD2; V: TRBV3-1/TRBV3-2; size: .; CDR3: CASSRSGGAGELFF; DNA: TGTGCCAGCAGCCGCAGCGGGGGCGCCGGGGAGCTGTTTTTT
J: TRBJ2-5; D: TRBD1; V: TRBV7-9; size: .; CDR3: CASSWDRRLRETQYF; DNA: TGTGCCAGCAGCTGGGACAGGCGGTTGCGGGAGACCCAGTACTTC
J: TRBJ2-6; D: .; V: TRBV19; size: .; CDR3: CASSITGLVSGANVLTF; DNA: TGTGCCAGTAGTATAACAGGTCTCGTGTCTGGGGCCAACGTCCTGACTTTC
J: TRBJ1-2; D: .; V: TRBV2; size: once; CDR3: CASSRQGSGGGYTF; DNA: TGTGCCAGCAGTCGCCAGGGTTCGGGGGGAGGCTACACCTTC
J: TRBJ2-7; D: TRBD1; V: TRBV10-1; size: few; CDR3: CASSERQGVHEQYF; DNA: TGCGCCAGCAGTGAGAGGCAGGGGGTCCACGAGCAGTACTTC
J: TRBJ2-3; D: TRBD2; V: TRBV12-3/TRBV12-4; size: .; CDR3: CASSFFGGDTQYF; DNA: TGTGCCAGCAGTTTCTTCGGGGGGGATACGCAGTATTTT
J: TRBJ2-7; D: .; V: TRBV3-1/TRBV3-2; size: .; CDR3: CASSLHGGSEQYF; DNA: TGTGCCAGCAGCCTCCACGGAGGGAGCGAGCAGTACTTC
J: TRBJ2-7; D: TRBD2; V: TRBV6-1; size: .; CDR3: CASSEGLAGNYEQYF; DNA: TGTGCCAGCAGTGAGGGACTAGCGGGGAACTACGAGCAGTACTTC
J: TRBJ2-1; D: .; V: TRBV3-1/TRBV3-2; size: .; CDR3: CASSYQQGRDNEQFF; DNA: TGTGCCAGCAGCTACCAACAGGGACGGGACAATGAGCAGTTCTTC
J: TRBJ2-3; D: TRBD2; V: TRBV5-1; size: .; CDR3: CASSLERGGLDTQYF; DNA: TGCGCCAGCAGCTTGGAACGGGGGGGCCTGGATACGCAGTATTTT
J: TRBJ1-6; D: .; V: TRBV28; size: .; CDR3: CASSPGPFNSPLHF; DNA: TGTGCCAGCAGCCCGGGTCCCTTTAATTCACCCCTCCACTTT
J: TRBJ2-3; D: TRBD2; V: TRBV7-3; size: .; CDR3: CASSPSGGLTDTQYF; DNA: TGTGCCAGCAGCCCCAGCGGGGGCCTCACAGATACGCAGTATTTT
J: TRBJ2-7; D: .; V: TRBV18; size: .; CDR3: CASSPSIYEQYF; DNA: TGTGCCAGCTCACCGAGCATCTACGAGCAGTACTTC
J: TRBJ1-1; D: TRBD1; V: TRBV19; size: .; CDR3: CASSVIEGAAFF; DNA: TGTGCCAGTAGTGTCATTGAGGGGGCGGCTTTCTTT
J: TRBJ1-1; D: TRBD1; V: TRBV4-1; size: .; CDR3: CASSGTGGPYTEAFF; DNA: TGCGCCAGCAGCGGGACAGGGGGACCCTACACTGAAGCTTTCTTT
J: TRBJ2-7; D: .; V: TRBV4-2; size: few; CDR3: CASSQDGSADYEQYF; DNA: TGTGCCAGCAGCCAAGATGGTAGCGCCGACTACGAGCAGTACTTC
J: TRBJ2-2; D: TRBD1; V: TRBV18; size: .; CDR3: CASSQGATGELFF; DNA: TGTGCCAGCTCACAGGGGGCAACCGGGGAGCTGTTTTTT
J: TRBJ1-5; D: .; V: TRBV6-1; size: .; CDR3: CASSEAITGFLFNQPQHF; DNA: TGTGCCAGCAGTGAAGCGATCACAGGATTTTTATTCAATCAGCCCCAGCATTTT
J: TRBJ2-3; D: TRBD2; V: TRBV10-3; size: few; CDR3: CAIRTSGGDTDTQYF; DNA: TGTGCCATCAGGACTAGCGGGGGGGACACAGATACGCAGTATTTT
J: TRBJ2-3; D: TRBD2; V: TRBV30; size: .; CDR3: CAAAGGSTDTQYF; DNA: TGTGCTGCAGCCGGGGGGAGCACAGATACGCAGTATTTT
J: TRBJ2-1; D: TRBD2; V: TRBV4-2; size: .; CDR3: CASSQGASGGPYNEQFF; DNA: TGTGCCAGCAGCCAAGGGGCTAGCGGGGGACCCTACAATGAGCAGTTCTTC
J: TRBJ1-5; D: TRBD1; V: TRBV20-1; size: .; CDR3: CSASDWTGLSNQPQHF; DNA: TGCAGTGCTAGTGATTGGACAGGGTTGAGCAATCAGCCCCAGCATTTT
J: TRBJ1-3; D: .; V: TRBV11-2; size: .; CDR3: CASRRHFSGNTIYF; DNA: TGTGCCAGCAGACGACACTTCTCTGGAAACACCATATATTTT
J: TRBJ2-3; D: .; V: TRBV7-6; size: .; CDR3: CASSPWAAGGTDTQYF; DNA: TGTGCCAGCAGCCCCTGGGCAGCGGGCGGCACAGATACGCAGTATTTT
J: TRBJ2-1; D: TRBD2; V: TRBV3-1/TRBV3-2; size: .; CDR3: CASSQVFGGEKFF; DNA: TGTGCCAGCAGCCAAGTGTTCGGGGGGGAGAAGTTCTTC
J: TRBJ2-1; D: TRBD2; V: TRBV5-1; size: .; CDR3: CASSRQSSGGNDEQFF; DNA: TGCGCCAGCAGTCGCCAGTCTAGCGGGGGAAACGATGAGCAGTTCTTC
J: TRBJ1-5; D: .; V: TRBV19; size: .; CDR3: CASSIFGGLNQPQHF; DNA: TGTGCCAGTAGTATTTTTGGGGGCCTCAATCAGCCCCAGCATTTT
J: TRBJ1-2; D: .; V: TRBV12-3/TRBV12-4; size: few; CDR3: CASSLGQIYGYTF; DNA: TGTGCCAGCAGTTTAGGGCAGATCTATGGCTACACCTTC
J: TRBJ2-2; D: TRBD1; V: TRBV6-1; size: .; CDR3: CASSVSGTGERRELFF; DNA: TGTGCCAGCAGTGTCTCCGGGACAGGGGAGAGAAGGGAGCTGTTTTTT
J: TRBJ2-5; D: TRBD1; V: TRBV13; size: .; CDR3: CASSADRGQETQYF; DNA: TGTGCCAGCAGCGCGGACAGGGGGCAAGAGACCCAGTACTTC
J: TRBJ2-7; D: .; V: TRBV28; size: .; CDR3: CASSQNLYEQYF; DNA: TGTGCCAGCAGTCAAAACTTATACGAGCAGTACTTC
J: TRBJ1-1; D: .; V: TRBV7-2; size: .; CDR3: CASSFRHRNTEAFF; DNA: TGTGCCAGCAGCTTCCGACATCGGAACACTGAAGCTTTCTTT
J: TRBJ1-6; D: TRBD1; V: TRBV2; size: .; CDR3: CASSVNRGYSPLHF; DNA: TGTGCCAGCAGTGTTAACAGGGGTTATTCACCCCTCCACTTT
J: TRBJ1-1; D: .; V: TRBV18; size: .; CDR3: CASSPRRAGAGTEAFF; DNA: TGTGCCAGCTCACCCCGTCGGGCAGGGGCGGGCACTGAAGCTTTCTTT
J: TRBJ2-5; D: TRBD1; V: TRBV28; size: .; CDR3: CASSTRDRADETQYF; DNA: TGTGCCAGCAGTACCCGGGACAGGGCTGACGAGACCCAGTACTTC
J: TRBJ1-2; D: TRBD1; V: TRBV13; size: .; CDR3: CASRGQGSFDYTF; DNA: TGTGCCAGCAGAGGACAGGGCAGTTTCGACTACACCTTC
J: TRBJ1-6; D: TRBD1; V: TRBV4-1; size: .; CDR3: CASSQVGPGQVGRSPLHF; DNA: TGCGCCAGCAGCCAAGTGGGTCCAGGACAGGTCGGTCGTTCACCCCTCCACTTT